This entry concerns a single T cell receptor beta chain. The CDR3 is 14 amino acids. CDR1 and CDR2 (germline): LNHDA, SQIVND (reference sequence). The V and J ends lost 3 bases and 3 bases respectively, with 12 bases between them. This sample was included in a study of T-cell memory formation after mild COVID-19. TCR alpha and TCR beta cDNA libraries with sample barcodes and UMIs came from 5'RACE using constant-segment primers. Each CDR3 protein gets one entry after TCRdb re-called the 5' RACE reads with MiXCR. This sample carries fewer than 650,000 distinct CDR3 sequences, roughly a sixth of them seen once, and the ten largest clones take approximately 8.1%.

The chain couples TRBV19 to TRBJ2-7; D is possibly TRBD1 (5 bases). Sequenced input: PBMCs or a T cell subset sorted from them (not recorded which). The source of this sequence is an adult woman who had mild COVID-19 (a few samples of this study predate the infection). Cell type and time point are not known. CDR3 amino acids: CASSISTGSYEQYF. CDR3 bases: TGTGCCAGTAGTATCAGTACAGGAAGCTACGAGCAGTACTTC.